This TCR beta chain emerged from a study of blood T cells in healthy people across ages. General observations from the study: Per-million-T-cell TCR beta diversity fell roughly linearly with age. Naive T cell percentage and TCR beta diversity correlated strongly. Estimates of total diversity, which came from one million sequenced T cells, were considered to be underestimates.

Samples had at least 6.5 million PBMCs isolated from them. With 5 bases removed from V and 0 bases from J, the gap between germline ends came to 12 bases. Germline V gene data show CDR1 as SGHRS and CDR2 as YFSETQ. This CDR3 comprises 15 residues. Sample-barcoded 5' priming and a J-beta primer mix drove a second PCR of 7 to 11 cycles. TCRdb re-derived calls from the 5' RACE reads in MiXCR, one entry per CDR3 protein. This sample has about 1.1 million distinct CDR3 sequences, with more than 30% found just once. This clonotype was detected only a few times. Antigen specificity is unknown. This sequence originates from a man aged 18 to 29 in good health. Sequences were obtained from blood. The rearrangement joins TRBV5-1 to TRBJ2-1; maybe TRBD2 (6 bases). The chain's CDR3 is CASSDGGNSYNEQFF. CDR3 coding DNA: TGCGCCAGCAGTGACGGGGGAAACTCCTACAATGAGCAGTTCTTC.